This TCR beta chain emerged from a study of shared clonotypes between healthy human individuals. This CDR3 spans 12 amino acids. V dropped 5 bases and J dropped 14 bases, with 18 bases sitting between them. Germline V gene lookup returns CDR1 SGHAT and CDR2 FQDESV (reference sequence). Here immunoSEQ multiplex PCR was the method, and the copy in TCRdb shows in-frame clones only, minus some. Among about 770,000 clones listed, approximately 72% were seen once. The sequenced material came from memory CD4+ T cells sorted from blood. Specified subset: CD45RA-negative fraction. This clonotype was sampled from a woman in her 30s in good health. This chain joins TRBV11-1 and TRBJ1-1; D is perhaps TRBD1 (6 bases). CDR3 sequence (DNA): TGTGCCAGCAGCGGCCAACAGGGTTTCCCCTTCTTT. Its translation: CASSGQQGFPFF.